This TCR beta chain is drawn from a study of blood T cells in healthy people across ages. On the study more broadly: Through template switching, about one barcoded beta molecule was captured per two T cells, as measured in model experiments.

Concerning this clonotype: Its antigen remains unknown.

General study results and limits: Per million T cells, the diversity of TCR beta decreased roughly linearly as age advanced.

Next came a second PCR, run for about 6 to 12 cycles, which used a sample-barcoded 5' primer along with a J-beta primer mix. TCRdb recomputed calls from the 5' RACE reads with MiXCR, one row per CDR3 protein. This table has 1.2 million to 1.5 million distinct CDR3 sequences, roughly 64% appearing once. Samples had at least 7 million PBMCs isolated from them. RNA extraction gave at least 5.5 micrograms of total RNA per sample. The CDR3 has 14 amino acids. Germline CDR1 reads MDHEN; CDR2 reads SYDVKM. V shed 10 bases, J shed 6 bases, and the junction held 14 bases outside the gene matches. The source of this sequence is a man between 18 and 29 years old in good health. Sequencing input: blood. The rearrangement links TRBV28 to TRBJ1-1; 7 bases line up with TRBD1. The CDR3: CATESGRGQPEAFF. The CDR3 DNA reads TGTGCCACGGAAAGTGGGAGGGGACAGCCTGAAGCTTTCTTT. Drawing the rest from reference TRBV28 and TRBJ1-1, the complete variable domain is DVKVTQSSRYLVKRTGEKVFLECVQDMDHENMFWYRQDPGLGLRLIYFSYDVKMKEKGDIPEGYSVSREKKERFSLILESASTNQTSMYLCATESGRGQPEAFFGQGTRLTVV.